The entry that follows covers one T cell receptor (beta chain) sequence. This specimen belongs to a study of blood T cell repertoires in COVID-19. Method: immunoSEQ multiplex PCR; TCRdb's copy keeps in-frame clones and lacks some. The profile shows roughly 340,000 clones, 88% of them singletons. Seattle enrolled patients during active infection and tracked them longitudinally. Sequenced sample: peripheral blood. This TCR was sampled from a woman between 65 and 79 years old with COVID-19, enrolled during active disease.

This CDR3 reads CASSSAIAGVYEQYF. DNA for the CDR3: TGTGCCAGCAGCTCTGCCATAGCGGGCGTCTACGAGCAGTACTTC. The chain carries TRBV5-4 and TRBJ2-7; 7 bases map to TRBD2. The CDR3 loop spans 15 amino acids. Germline loops: CDR1 SGHNT, CDR2 YYREEE (reference sequence). J gave up 3 bases and V 3 bases, and 9 bases lay outside the gene matches.